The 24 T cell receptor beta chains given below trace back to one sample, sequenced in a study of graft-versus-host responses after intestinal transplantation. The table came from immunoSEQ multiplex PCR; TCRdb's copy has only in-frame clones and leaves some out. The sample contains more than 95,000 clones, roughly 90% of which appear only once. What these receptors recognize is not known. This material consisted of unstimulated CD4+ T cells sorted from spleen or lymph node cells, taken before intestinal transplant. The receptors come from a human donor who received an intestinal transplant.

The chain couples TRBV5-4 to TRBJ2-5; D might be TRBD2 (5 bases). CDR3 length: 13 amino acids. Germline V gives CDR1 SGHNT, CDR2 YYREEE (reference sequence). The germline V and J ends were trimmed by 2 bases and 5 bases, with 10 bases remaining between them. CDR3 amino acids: CASSLSQRETQYF. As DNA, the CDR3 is TGTGCCAGCAGCTTATCCCAGCGGGAGACCCAGTACTTC.

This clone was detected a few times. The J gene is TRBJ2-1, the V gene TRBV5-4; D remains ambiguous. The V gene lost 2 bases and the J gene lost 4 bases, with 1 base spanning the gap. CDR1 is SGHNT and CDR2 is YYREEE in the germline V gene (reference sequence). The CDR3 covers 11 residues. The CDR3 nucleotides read TGTGCCAGCAGCTTTTACAATGAGCAGTTCTTC. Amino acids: CASSFYNEQFF.

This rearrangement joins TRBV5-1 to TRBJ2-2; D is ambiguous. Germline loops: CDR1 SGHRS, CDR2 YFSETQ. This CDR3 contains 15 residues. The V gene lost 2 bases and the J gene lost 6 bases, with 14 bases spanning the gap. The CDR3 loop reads CASSFVRGSSGELFF. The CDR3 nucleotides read TGCGCCAGCAGCTTTGTTCGTGGTAGTTCCGGGGAGCTGTTTTTT.

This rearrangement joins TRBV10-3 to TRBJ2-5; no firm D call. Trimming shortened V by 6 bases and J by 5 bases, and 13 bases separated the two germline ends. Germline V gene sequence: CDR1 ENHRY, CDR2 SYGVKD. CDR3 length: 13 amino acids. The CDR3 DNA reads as TGTGCCATCAGCGGCTTTGCGGAGGAGACCCAGTACTTC. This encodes CAISGFAEETQYF.

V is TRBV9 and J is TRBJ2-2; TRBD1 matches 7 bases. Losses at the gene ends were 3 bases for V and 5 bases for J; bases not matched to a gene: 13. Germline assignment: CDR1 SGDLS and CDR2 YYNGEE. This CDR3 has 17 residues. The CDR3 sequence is CASSAQGRRGYTGELFF. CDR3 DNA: TGTGCCAGCAGCGCTCAGGGACGCAGGGGGTATACCGGGGAGCTGTTTTTT.

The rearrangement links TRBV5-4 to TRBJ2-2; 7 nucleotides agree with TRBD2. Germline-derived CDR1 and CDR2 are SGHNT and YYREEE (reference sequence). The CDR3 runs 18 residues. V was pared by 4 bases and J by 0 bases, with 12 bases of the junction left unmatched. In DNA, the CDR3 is TGTGCCAGCAGCCCCTCCTATGGACTAGTGACGAACACCGGGGAGCTGTTTTTT. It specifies CASSPSYGLVTNTGELFF.

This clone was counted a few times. As DNA, the CDR3 is TGCGCCAGCAGCCAAGGATCTACCGGGTACGAGCAGTACTTC. Translating it yields CASSQGSTGYEQYF. The chain carries TRBV5-1 and TRBJ2-7; D call uncertain. Trimming took off 4 bases at V and 4 bases at J, with 15 bases between the two ends. The CDR3 has 14 amino acids. Germline V gene data show CDR1 as SGHRS and CDR2 as YFSETQ.

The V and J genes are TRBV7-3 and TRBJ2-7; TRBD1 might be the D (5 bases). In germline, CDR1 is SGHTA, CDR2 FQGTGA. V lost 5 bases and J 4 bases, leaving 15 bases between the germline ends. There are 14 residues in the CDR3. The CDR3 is CASSPQGGDYEQYF. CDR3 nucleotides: TGTGCCAGCAGCCCCCAGGGTGGGGATTACGAGCAGTACTTC. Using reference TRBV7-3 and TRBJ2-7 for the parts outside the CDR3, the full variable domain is GAGVSQTPSNKVTEKGKYVELRCDPISGHTALYWYRQSLGQGPEFLIYFQGTGAADDSGLPNDRFFAVRPEGSVSTLKIQRTERGDSAVYLCASSPQGGDYEQYFGPGTRLTVT.

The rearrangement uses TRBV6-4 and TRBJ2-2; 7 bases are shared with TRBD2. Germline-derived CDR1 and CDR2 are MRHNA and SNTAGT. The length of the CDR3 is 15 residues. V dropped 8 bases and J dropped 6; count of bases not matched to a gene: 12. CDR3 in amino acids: CASHRFGGESGELFF. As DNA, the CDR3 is TGTGCCAGCCACCGGTTTGGGGGGGAGTCCGGGGAGCTGTTTTTT.

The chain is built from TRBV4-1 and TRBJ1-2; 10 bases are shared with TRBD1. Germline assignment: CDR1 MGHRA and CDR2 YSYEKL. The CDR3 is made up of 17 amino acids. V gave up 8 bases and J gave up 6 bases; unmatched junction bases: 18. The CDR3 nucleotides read TGCGCCAGCTCAACCCCGCAGACAGGGGGCATAAGTAATGGCTACACCTTC. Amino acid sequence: CASSTPQTGGISNGYTF.

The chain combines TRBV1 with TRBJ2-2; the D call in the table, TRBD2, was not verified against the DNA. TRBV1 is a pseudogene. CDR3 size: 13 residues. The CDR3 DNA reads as TGCACCAGCAGCAACTTAGCGGGGGGGGAGCTGTTTTTT. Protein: CTSSNLAGGELFF.

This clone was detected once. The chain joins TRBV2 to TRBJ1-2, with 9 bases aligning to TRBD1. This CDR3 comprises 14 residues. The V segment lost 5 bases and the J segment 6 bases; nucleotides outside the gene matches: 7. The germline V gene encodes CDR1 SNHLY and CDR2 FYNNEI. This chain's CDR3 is CASSSMGQGDGYTF. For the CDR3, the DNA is TGTGCCAGCAGTTCCATGGGACAGGGTGATGGCTACACCTTC.

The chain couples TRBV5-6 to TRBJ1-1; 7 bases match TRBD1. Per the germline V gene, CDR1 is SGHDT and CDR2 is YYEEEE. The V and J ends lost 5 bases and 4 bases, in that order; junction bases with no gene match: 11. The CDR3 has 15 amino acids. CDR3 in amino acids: CASSSGQVPVTEAFF. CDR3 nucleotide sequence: TGTGCCAGCAGTTCTGGACAGGTCCCCGTCACTGAAGCTTTCTTT.

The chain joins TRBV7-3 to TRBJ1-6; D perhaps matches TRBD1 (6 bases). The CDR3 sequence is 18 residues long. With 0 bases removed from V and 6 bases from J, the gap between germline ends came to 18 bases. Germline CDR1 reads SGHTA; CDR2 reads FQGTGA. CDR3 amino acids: CASSLTGRGGRPNSPLHF. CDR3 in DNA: TGTGCCAGCAGCTTAACCGGGCGGGGGGGCCGACCTAATTCACCCCTCCACTTT.

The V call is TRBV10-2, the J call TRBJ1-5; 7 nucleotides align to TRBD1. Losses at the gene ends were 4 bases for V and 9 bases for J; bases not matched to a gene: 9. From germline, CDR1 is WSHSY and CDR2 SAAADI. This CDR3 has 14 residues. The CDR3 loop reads CASSASQGDRPQHF. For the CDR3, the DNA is TGCGCCAGCAGTGCCAGCCAGGGGGATCGGCCCCAGCATTTT.

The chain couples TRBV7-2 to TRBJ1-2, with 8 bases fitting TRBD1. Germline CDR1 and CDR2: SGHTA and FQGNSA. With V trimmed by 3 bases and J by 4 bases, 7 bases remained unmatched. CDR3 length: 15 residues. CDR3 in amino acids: CASSFSYGQGYGYTF. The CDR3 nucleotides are TGTGCCAGCAGCTTCTCCTACGGACAGGGCTATGGCTACACCTTC.

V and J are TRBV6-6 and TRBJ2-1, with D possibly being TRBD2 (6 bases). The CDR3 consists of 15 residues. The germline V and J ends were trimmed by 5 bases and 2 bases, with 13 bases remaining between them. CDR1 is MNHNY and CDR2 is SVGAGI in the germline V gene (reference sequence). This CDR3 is CASSGPGGAYNEQFF. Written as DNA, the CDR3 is TGTGCCAGCAGTGGCCCTGGCGGGGCCTACAATGAGCAGTTCTTC.

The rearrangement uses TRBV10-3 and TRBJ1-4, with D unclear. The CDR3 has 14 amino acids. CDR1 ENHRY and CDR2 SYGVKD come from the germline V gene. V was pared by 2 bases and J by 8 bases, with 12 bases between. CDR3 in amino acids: CAISERAPLEKLFF. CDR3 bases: TGTGCCATCAGTGAGAGAGCCCCACTCGAAAAACTGTTTTTT.

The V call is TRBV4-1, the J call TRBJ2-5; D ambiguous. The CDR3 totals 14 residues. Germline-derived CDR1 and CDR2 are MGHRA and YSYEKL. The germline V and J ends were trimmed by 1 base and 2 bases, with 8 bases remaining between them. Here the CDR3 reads CASSQGGRQETQYF. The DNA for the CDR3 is TGCGCCAGCAGCCAAGGTGGTCGGCAAGAGACCCAGTACTTC.

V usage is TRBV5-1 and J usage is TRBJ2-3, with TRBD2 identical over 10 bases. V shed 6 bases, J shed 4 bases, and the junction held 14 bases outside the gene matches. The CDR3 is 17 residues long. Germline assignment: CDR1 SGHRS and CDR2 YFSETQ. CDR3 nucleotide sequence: TGCGCCAGCACATCCTTTTTTGCTAGCGGGAGCTCAGATACGCAGTATTTT. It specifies CASTSFFASGSSDTQYF.

This chain's CDR3 is CASSLDAQGTFSGYTF. The CDR3 region has the DNA TGCGCCAGCAGCTTGGATGCCCAGGGAACGTTTAGTGGCTACACCTTC. The chain couples TRBV5-1 to TRBJ1-2; a weak D match, TRBD1 (5 bases). V was shortened by 0 bases and J by 7 bases, with 19 bases between the two germline ends. CDR1 is SGHRS and CDR2 is YFSETQ in the germline V gene. The CDR3 contains 16 residues.

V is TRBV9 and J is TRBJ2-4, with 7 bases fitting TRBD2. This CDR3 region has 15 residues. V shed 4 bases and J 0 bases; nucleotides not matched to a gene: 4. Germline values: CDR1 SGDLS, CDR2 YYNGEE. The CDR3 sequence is CASSSGGLAKNIQYF. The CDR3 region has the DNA TGTGCCAGCAGCTCGGGAGGCCTAGCCAAAAACATTCAGTACTTC.

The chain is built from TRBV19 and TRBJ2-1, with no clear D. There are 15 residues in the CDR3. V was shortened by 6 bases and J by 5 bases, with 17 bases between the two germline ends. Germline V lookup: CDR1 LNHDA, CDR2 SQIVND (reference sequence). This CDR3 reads CASRRTAARDNEQFF. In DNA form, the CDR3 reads TGTGCCAGTAGGAGGACGGCAGCACGCGACAATGAGCAGTTCTTC.

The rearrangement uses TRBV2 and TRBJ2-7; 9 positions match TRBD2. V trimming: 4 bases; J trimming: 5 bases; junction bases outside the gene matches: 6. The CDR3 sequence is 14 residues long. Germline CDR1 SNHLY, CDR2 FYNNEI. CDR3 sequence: CASSASGRRNEQYF. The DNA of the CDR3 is TGTGCCAGCAGTGCCAGCGGGAGGAGAAACGAGCAGTACTTC.